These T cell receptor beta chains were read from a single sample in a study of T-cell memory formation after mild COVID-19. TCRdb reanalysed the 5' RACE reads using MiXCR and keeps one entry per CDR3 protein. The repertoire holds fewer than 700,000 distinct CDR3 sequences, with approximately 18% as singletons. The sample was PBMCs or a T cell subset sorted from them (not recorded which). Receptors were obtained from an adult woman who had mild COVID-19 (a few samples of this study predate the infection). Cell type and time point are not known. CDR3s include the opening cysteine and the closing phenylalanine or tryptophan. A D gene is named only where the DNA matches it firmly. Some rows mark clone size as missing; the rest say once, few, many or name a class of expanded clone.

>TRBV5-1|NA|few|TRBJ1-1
CASSLVQGTEAFF
TGCGCCAGCAGCTTGGTGCAAGGGACTGAAGCTTTCTTT
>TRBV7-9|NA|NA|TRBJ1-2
CASRQIWDYGYTF
TGTGCCAGCAGGCAGATATGGGACTATGGCTACACCTTC
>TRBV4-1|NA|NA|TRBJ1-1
CASSPLSPEAFF
TGCGCCAGCAGCCCCCTCTCCCCTGAAGCTTTCTTT
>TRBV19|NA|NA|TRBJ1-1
CASLPRGRVNTEAFF
TGTGCCAGCCTTCCCCGGGGGCGCGTGAACACTGAAGCTTTCTTT
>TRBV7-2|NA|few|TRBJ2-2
CASSRPGLPFTGELFF
TGTGCCAGCAGTCGTCCGGGACTCCCGTTCACCGGGGAGCTGTTTTTT
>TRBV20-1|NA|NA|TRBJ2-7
CSARDQGHEQYF
TGCAGTGCTAGAGACCAGGGTCACGAGCAGTACTTC
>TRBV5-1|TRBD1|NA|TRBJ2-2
CASSPQGAGELFF
TGCGCCAGCAGCCCTCAGGGGGCCGGGGAGCTGTTTTTT
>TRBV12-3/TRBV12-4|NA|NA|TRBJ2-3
CASSYSARDTQYF
TGTGCCAGCAGTTATTCAGCACGTGATACGCAGTATTTT
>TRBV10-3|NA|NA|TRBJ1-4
CAISDRVSTNEKLFF
TGTGCCATCAGTGATCGGGTCTCAACTAATGAAAAACTGTTTTTT
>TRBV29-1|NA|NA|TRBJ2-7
CSVEGGGRSYEQYF
TGCAGCGTTGAAGGAGGGGGGCGCTCCTACGAGCAGTACTTC
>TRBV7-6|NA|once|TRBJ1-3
CASRHYGDTIYF
TGTGCCAGCAGACATTACGGAGACACCATATATTTT
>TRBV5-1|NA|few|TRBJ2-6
CASSLPSSGANVLTF
TGCGCCAGCAGCTTGCCTAGCTCTGGGGCCAACGTCCTGACTTTC
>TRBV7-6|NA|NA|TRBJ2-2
CASSLFRGGNTGELFF
TGTGCCAGCAGCTTGTTTCGTGGGGGCAACACCGGGGAGCTGTTTTTT
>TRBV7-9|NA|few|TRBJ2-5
CASSYSPGLETQYF
TGTGCCAGCAGCTATAGCCCAGGGTTAGAGACCCAGTACTTC